What follows are 7 T cell receptor beta chains derived from one specimen sequenced in a study of OX40 agonist ivuxolimab in advanced cancers. The library came from the immunoSEQ multiplex PCR assay. TCRdb holds this immuneACCESS table with in-frame rearrangements only. Some clones are missing; in checked studies, unresolved V genes explain under half, and the rest has no known cause. The sample table records some 99,000 clones; roughly 94% of these occur just once. About 0.17% of the sample is held by the ten biggest clonotypes. This material consisted of CD4+ or CD8+ T cells sorted from blood, taken in a trial of the OX40 agonist ivuxolimab. The origin of the receptors is an adult with an advanced solid tumor such as melanoma, head and neck, liver or kidney cancer.

This clone turned up a few times. This chain joins TRBV5-3 and TRBJ1-1, with unresolved D. TRBV5-3 falls under the ORF class, with uncertain function. V shed 1 base and J shed 8 bases, with 6 bases lying between them. The CDR3 loop spans 11 amino acids. The CDR3 sequence is CARSLSREAFF. The CDR3 nucleotides are TGTGCCAGAAGCTTGTCTAGAGAAGCTTTCTTT.

The chain recombines TRBV23-1 with TRBJ2-5, with 9 nucleotides matching TRBD1. The closer fit of TRBJ2-7 to the DNA end suggests the J call may be wrong. TRBV23-1 has ORF status, its function being uncertain. This CDR3 spans 16 amino acids. Here the CDR3 DNA reads TGCGCCAGCACCCCAACCGGGACAGGGCCTTCCTACGAGCAGTACTTC. Translated, it gives CASTPTGTGPSYEQYF.

V usage is TRBV30 and J usage is TRBJ2-3; D gene uncertain. The CDR3 sequence is 13 residues long. V lost 4 bases to trimming and J lost 1 base, with 9 bases between them. Germline CDR1 is GTSNPN and CDR2 is SVGIG (reference sequence). CDR3 amino acids: CAWNRFGTDTQYF. As DNA, the CDR3 is TGTGCCTGGAATCGGTTCGGCACAGATACGCAGTATTTT. The full variable domain, completed using reference TRBV30 and TRBJ2-3, is SQTIHQWPATLVQPVGSPLSLECTVEGTSNPNLYWYRQAAGRGLQLLFYSVGIGQISSEVPQNLSASRPQDRQFILSSKKLLLSDSGFYLCAWNRFGTDTQYFGPGTRLTVL.

CDR3 DNA sequence: TGTGCCTTTAGAACGAACACTGAAGCTTTCTTT. This sequence encodes CAFRTNTEAFF. V is TRBV30 and J is TRBJ1-1; no firm D call. Per the germline V gene, CDR1 is GTSNPN and CDR2 is SVGIG (reference sequence). The ends were cut back, 7 bases at V and 1 base at J, with 7 bases in the middle. The CDR3 is 11 amino acids.

V and J are TRBV11-2 and TRBJ2-6, with TRBD1 matching over 7 bases. The ends lost 2 bases at V and 10 bases at J; junction bases unmatched: 8. Germline CDR1 reads SGHAT; CDR2 reads FQNNGV. This CDR3 contains 15 residues. The CDR3 bases are TGTGCCAGCAGCTTACGACAGGGAGTTTTTAACGTCCTGACTTTC. This encodes CASSLRQGVFNVLTF.

This clone was picked up one time. The chain carries TRBV7-2 and TRBJ2-2, with TRBD1 matching 7 bases. This CDR3 has 13 amino acids. With V trimmed by 5 bases and J by 3 bases, 0 bases remained unmatched. The germline V gene has CDR1 SGHTA and CDR2 FQGNSA. CDR3 DNA: TGTGCCAGCAGCACAGGGGACACCGGGGAGCTGTTTTTT. As protein: CASSTGDTGELFF.

This chain joins TRBV18 and TRBJ1-1; 9 bases fit TRBD1. The V and J ends lost 8 bases and 1 base, in that order; junction bases with no gene match: 5. CDR1 is KGHSH and CDR2 is LQKENI in the germline V gene. The length of the CDR3 is 14 residues. This CDR3 is CASGTGKKNTEAFF. The CDR3 DNA sequence: TGTGCCAGCGGGACAGGGAAGAAGAACACTGAAGCTTTCTTT.